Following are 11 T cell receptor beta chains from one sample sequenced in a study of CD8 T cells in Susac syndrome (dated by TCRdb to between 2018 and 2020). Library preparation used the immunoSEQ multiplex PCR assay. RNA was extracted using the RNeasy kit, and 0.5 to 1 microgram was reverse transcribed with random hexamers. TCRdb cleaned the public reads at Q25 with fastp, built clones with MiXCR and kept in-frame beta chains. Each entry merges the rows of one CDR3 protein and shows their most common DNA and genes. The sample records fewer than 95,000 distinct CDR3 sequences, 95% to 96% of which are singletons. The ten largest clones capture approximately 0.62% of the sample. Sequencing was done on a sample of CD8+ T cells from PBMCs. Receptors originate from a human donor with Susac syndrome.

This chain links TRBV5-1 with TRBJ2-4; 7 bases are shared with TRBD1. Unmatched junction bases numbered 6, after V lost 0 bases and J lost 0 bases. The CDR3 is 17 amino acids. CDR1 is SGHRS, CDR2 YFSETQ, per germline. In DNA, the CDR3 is TGCGCCAGCAGCTTGGATGGGACAGTCACAGCCAAAAACATTCAGTACTTC. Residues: CASSLDGTVTAKNIQYF.

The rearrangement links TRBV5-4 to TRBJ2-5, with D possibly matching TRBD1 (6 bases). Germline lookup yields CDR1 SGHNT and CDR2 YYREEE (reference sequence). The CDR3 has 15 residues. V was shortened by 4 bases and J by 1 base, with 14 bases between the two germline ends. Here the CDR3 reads CASSPSLGGQETQYF. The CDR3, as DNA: TGTGCCAGCAGCCCATCTCTAGGGGGCCAAGAGACCCAGTACTTC.

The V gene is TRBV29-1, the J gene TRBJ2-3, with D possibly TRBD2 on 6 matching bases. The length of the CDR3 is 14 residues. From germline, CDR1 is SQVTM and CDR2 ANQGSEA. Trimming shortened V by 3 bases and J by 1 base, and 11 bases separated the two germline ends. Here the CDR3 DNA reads TGCAGCGTTGACGCCAGGGAGGGCACAGATACGCAGTATTTT. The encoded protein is CSVDAREGTDTQYF.

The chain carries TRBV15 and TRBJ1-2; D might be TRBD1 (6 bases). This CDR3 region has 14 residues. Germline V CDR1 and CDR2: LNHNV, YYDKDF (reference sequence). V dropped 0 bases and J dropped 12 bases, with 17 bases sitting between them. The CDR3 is CATSRDRGAVRDTF. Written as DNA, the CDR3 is TGTGCCACCAGCAGAGATAGGGGGGCAGTACGAGACACCTTC.

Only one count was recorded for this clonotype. The CDR3 sequence is CASSFLGTRTYEQYF. CDR3 DNA sequence: TGTGCCAGCAGCTTCCTGGGGACAAGAACCTACGAGCAGTACTTC. V and J are TRBV28 and TRBJ2-7; a possible D gene is TRBD1 (6 bases). In germline, CDR1 is MDHEN, CDR2 SYDVKM. V lost 6 bases and J lost 2, with 17 bases in between. This CDR3 has 15 residues.

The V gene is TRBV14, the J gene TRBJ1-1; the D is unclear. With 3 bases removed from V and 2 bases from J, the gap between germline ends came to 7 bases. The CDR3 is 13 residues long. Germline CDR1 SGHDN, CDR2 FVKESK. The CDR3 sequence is CASSQDHNTEAFF. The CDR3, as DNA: TGTGCCAGCAGCCAGGACCACAACACTGAAGCTTTCTTT.

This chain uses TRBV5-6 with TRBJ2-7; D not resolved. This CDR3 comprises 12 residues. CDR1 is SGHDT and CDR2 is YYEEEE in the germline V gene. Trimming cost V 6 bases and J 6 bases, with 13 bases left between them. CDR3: CASTVAHLEQYF. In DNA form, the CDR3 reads TGTGCCAGCACTGTGGCCCACCTCGAGCAGTACTTC. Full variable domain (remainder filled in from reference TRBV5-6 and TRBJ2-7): DAGVTQSPTHLIKTRGQQVTLRCSPKSGHDTVSWYQQALGQGPQFIFQYYEEEERQRGNFPDRFSGHQFPNYSSELNVNALLLGDSALYLCASTVAHLEQYFGPGTRLTVT.

The CDR3 coding sequence is TGTGCCAGCAGCGGGGACACTGAAGCTTTCTTT. Amino acids: CASSGDTEAFF. This chain uses TRBV9 with TRBJ1-1; no reliable D call. The CDR3 covers 11 residues. Germline V gives CDR1 SGDLS, CDR2 YYNGEE. The germline V and J ends were trimmed by 3 bases and 3 bases, with 3 bases remaining between them.

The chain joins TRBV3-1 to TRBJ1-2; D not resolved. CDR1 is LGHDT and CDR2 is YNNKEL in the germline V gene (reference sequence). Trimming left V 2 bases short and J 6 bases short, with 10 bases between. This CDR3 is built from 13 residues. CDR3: CASSQNSYNGYTF. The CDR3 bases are TGTGCCAGCAGCCAAAACAGCTACAATGGCTACACCTTC. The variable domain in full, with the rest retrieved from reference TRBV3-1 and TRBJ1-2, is DTAVSQTPKYLVTQMGNDKSIKCEQNLGHDTMYWYKQDSKKFLKIMFSYNNKELIINETVPNRFSPKSPDKAHLNLHINSLELGDSAVYFCASSQNSYNGYTFGSGTRLTVV.

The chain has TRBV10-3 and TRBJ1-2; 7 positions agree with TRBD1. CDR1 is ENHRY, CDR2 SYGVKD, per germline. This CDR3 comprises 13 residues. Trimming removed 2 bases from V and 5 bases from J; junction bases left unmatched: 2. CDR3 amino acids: CAISETGVYGYTF. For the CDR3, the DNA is TGTGCCATCAGTGAGACAGGGGTTTATGGCTACACCTTC.

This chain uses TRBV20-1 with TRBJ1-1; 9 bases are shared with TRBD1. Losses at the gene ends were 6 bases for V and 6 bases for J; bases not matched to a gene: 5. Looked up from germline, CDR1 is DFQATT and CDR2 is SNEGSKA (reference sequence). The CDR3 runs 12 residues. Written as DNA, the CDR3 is TGCAGTGCAACGACAGGGGGGGCTGAAGCTTTCTTT. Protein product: CSATTGGAEAFF.